This T cell receptor beta chain was sequenced in a study of T cell repertoires in cytomegalovirus infection. About the research overall: In public TCR beta signatures, there were indications of both CMV infection and matching HLA type.

CDR1 MGHDK and CDR2 SYGVNS come from the germline V gene. The CDR3 has 14 residues. V was pared by 5 bases and J by 4 bases, with 7 bases of the junction left unmatched. General study results and limits: CMV carriers having the relevant HLA were flagged by cumulative public TCR beta family frequency. Within the response measured ex vivo, HLA-C-restricted CMV-specific TCR beta clonotypes were dominant.

MiXCR was run by TCRdb on the reads, yielding one entry per CDR3 protein. The sample carries approximately 500,000 distinct CDR3 sequences, approximately 16% recorded once. With regard to this clonotype: The antigen is undetermined.

This TCR came from a human donor in good health (CMV status not recorded). Some clones in this sample may be carry-over from other donors' samples. The rearrangement uses TRBV25-1 and TRBJ1-1; 7 nucleotides agree with TRBD1. The specimen was CD8+ T cells from PBMCs. Here the CDR3 reads CASSWTGGFTEAFF. CDR3 in DNA: TGTGCCAGCAGTTGGACAGGAGGGTTCACTGAAGCTTTCTTT.